This paragraph reports one TCR beta chain. As yet, its antigen is unknown. Clones were sequenced by immunoSEQ multiplex PCR, and TCRdb holds only the in-frame ones, with some missing. The table has 15,000 to 20,000 clones, approximately 81% seen once. The entry originates in a study of CD4+ T cells in melanoma. With 5 bases clipped from V and 7 bases from J, the junction kept 10 bases outside the gene matches. Germline V CDR1 and CDR2: GTSNPN, SVGIG (reference sequence). The CDR3 extends over 14 amino acids. Findings and caveats of the study: Reportedly, melanoma neoantigen-specific CD4+ T cells showed varied differentiation states. A reported correlation linked neoantigen-specific CD4+ T cells to CD8+, macrophage and B cell function.

The rearrangement joins TRBV30 to TRBJ2-1, with 8 nucleotides matching TRBD1. What was sequenced was cells from a culture (not recorded whether cultured in vitro). This TCR was recovered from a human donor with melanoma. As DNA, the CDR3 is TGTGCCTGGGATGCAGGGGGCAAGGGAAATGAGCAGTTCTTC. Encoded protein: CAWDAGGKGNEQFF.